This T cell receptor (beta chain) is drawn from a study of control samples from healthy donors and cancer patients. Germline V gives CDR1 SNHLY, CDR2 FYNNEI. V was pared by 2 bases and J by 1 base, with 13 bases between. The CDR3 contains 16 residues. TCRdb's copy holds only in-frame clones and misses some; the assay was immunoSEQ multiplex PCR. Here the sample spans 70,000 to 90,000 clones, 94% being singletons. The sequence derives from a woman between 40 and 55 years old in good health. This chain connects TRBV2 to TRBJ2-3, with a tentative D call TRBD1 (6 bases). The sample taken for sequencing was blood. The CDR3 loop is CASSETGFIGTDTQYF. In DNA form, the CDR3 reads TGTGCCAGCAGTGAAACAGGGTTCATTGGCACAGATACGCAGTATTTT.